This T cell receptor (beta chain) was obtained from a study of cytomegalovirus exposure and HLA in healthy donors. As regards this clone: Its antigen remains unknown.

Study results and limitations: According to an earlier analysis, most TCR beta V segments yielded productive rearrangements about 87% or about 30% of the time. DRB1 showed the most TCR associations and HLA-C the fewest in a later analysis, as rates varied by HLA locus. A later analysis associated under 20,000 TCR beta sequences with HLA alleles at a 0.05 false discovery rate. The authors reported that TCR beta sequences could predict HLA-A and HLA-B alleles. These predictions were accurate for most subjects in the first cohort.

PCR primers comprised 60 Vbeta and 13 Jbeta primers. TCRdb keeps only in-frame clones here, not all; method: immunoSEQ multiplex PCR. The sample lists some 150,000 clones; about three quarters were seen once. Trimming removed 0 bases from V and 1 base from J, with 6 bases in between. The germline CDR1 and CDR2 sequences are MNHEY and SVGAGI. The CDR3 consists of 14 residues. The chain links TRBV6-5 to TRBJ1-1, with D hard to call. The sequence derives from a woman aged 25-40 years in good health and CMV-seronegative. The material sequenced was PBMCs. The DNA of the CDR3 is TGTGCCAGCAGTTACTCTGTCAAGAACACTGAAGCTTTCTTT. Its protein product is CASSYSVKNTEAFF.